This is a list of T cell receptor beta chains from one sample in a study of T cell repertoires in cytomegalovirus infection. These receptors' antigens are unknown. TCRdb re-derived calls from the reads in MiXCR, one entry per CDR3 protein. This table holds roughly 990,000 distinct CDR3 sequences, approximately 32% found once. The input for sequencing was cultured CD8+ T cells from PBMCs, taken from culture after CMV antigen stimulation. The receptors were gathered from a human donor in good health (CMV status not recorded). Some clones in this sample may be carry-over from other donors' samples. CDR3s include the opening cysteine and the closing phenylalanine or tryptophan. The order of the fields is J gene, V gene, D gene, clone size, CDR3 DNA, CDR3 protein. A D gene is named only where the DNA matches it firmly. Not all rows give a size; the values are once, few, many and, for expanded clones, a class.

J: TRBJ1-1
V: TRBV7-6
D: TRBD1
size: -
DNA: TGTGCCAGCAGCTTCCGACAGGGTGTGAACACTGAAGCTTTCTTT
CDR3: CASSFRQGVNTEAFF

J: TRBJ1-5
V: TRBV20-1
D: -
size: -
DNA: TGCAGTGCTATCCGGAGGGGTTGGAAGAGCAATCAGCCCCAGCATTTT
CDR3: CSAIRRGWKSNQPQHF

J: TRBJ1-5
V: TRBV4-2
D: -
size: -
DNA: TGTGCCAGCAGCCATTCCGGGGGGGAGGCCCAGCATTTT
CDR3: CASSHSGGEAQHF

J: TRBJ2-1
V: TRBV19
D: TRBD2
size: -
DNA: TGTGCCAGTCATATAGGTCCTAGCGGGGGGGCCAATGAGCAGTTCTTC
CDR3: CASHIGPSGGANEQFF

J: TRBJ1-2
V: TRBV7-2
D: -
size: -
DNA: TGTGCCATTGATGTAAGGGTGCCATCTGGCTACACCTTC
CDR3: CAIDVRVPSGYTF

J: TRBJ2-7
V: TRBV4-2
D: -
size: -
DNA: TGTGCCAGCAGCCAAGATAGAACAGGCCCAGAGCAGTACTTC
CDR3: CASSQDRTGPEQYF

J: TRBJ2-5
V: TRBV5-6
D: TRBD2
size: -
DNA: TGTGCCAGCGGAAGGGCCTCGGGGGGGGCCCAGTACTTC
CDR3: CASGRASGGAQYF

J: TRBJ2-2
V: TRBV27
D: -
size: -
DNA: TGTGCCAGCAGAGAGGATTTCATCGGGGAGCTGTTTTTT
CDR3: CASREDFIGELFF

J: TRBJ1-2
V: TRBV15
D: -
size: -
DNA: TGTGCCACCTCGGGCGGGGGCTTTTTTGGCTACACCTTC
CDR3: CATSGGGFFGYTF

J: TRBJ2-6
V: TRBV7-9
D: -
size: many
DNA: TGTGCCAGCAGCTGGGACTCTGGGGCCAACGTCCTGACTTTC
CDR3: CASSWDSGANVLTF

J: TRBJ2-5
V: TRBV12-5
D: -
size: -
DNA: TGTGCTAGTGGTTTGCTGGTGGAGGACGAGACCCAGTACTTC
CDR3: CASGLLVEDETQYF

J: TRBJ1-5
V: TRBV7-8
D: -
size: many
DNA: TGTGCCAGCAGCCCAACGATGGGGTATAGCAATCAGCCCCAGCATTTT
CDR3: CASSPTMGYSNQPQHF

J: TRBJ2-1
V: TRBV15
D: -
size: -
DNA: TGTGCCACCAGCGACCGACAGGTGTCTGAGCAGTTCTTC
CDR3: CATSDRQVSEQFF

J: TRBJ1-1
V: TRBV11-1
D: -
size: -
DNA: TGTGCCAGCAGCTTAGTTGGTACGGACGGTGAAGCTTTCTTT
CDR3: CASSLVGTDGEAFF

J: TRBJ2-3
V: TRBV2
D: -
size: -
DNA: TGTGCCAGCAGTGACTGGATCCAGTATTTT
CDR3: CASSDWIQYF

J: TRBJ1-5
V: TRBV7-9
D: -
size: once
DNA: TGTGCCAGCAGCTCCTTACAGGGAGGCAGCAATCAGCCCCAGCATTTT
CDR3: CASSSLQGGSNQPQHF

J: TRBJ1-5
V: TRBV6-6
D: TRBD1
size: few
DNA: TGTGCCAGCAGTTACTCCGTAGGGGGCGGACATAGCAATCAGCCCCAGCATTTT
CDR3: CASSYSVGGGHSNQPQHF

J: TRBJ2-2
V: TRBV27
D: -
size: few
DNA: TGTGCCAGCAGTTTATACAGCGACCTTAATTTTGCCGCCGGGGAGCTGTTTTTT
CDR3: CASSLYSDLNFAAGELFF

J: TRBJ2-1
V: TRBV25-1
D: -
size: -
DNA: TGTGCCAGCAGTGGGGGTCTGGCTTGGGGTGAGCAGTTCTTC
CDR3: CASSGGLAWGEQFF

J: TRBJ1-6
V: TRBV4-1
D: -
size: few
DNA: TGCGCCAGCAGCCAAGATACGTTGGTGGGTTCACCCCTCCACTTT
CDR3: CASSQDTLVGSPLHF

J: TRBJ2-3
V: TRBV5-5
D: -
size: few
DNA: TGTGCCAGCAGCTTGTACGGCGGGGCCACAGATACGCAGTATTTT
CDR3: CASSLYGGATDTQYF

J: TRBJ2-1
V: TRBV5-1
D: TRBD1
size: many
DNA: TGCGCCAGCAGCTCAGGACAGGGGGCTCTGAATGAGCAGTTCTTC
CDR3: CASSSGQGALNEQFF

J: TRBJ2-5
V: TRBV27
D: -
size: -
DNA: TGTGCCAGCAGTTTATCGGTCAATCAAGAGACCCAGTACTTC
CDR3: CASSLSVNQETQYF

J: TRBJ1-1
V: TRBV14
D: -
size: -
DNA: TGTGCCAGCAGCCAAGCCCGGACCACTGAAGCTTTCTTT
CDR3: CASSQARTTEAFF

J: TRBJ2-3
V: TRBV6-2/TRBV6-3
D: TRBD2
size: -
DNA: TGTGCCAGCAGTTACTCCCCTAGCGGGGGGGCAAAGAACACAGATACGCAGTATTTT
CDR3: CASSYSPSGGAKNTDTQYF

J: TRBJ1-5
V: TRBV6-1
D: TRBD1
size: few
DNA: TGTGCCAGCCACCGGGACAGGGCGCAGCCCCAGCATTTT
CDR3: CASHRDRAQPQHF

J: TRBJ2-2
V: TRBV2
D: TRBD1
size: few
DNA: TGTGCCAGCAGTGCACGACAGGGCTCGGCCGGGGAGCTGTTTTTT
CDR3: CASSARQGSAGELFF

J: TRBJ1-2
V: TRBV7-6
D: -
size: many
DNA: TGTGCCAGCAGCTTAGCAGGGGACCATGGCTACACCTTC
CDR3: CASSLAGDHGYTF

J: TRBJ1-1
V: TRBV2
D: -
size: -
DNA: TGTGCCAGCAGGGCGGGGCAAGCTCTGAACACTGAAGCTTTCTTT
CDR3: CASRAGQALNTEAFF

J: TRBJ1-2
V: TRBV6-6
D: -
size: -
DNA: TGTGCCATCCTCGGGATGTTCGGCTACACCTTC
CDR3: CAILGMFGYTF

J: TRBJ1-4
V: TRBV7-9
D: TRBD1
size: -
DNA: TGTGCCAGCAGCGAACACAGGGGGTTGGGGCTGTTTTTT
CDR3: CASSEHRGLGLFF

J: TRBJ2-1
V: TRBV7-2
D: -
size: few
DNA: TGTGCCAGCAGCCCAAGGGTAGGAAGTGAGCAGTTCTTC
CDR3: CASSPRVGSEQFF

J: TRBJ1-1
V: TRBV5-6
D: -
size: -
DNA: TGTGCCAGCAGCTTAGGGACTTTCACTGAAGCTTTCTTT
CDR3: CASSLGTFTEAFF

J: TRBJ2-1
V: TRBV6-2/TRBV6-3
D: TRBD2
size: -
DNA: TGTGCCAGCAGACCACTAGCGGGGTATGATGAGCAGTTCTTC
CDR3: CASRPLAGYDEQFF

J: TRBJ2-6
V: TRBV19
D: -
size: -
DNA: TGTGCCAGCAGGGTAGGGGCTCTTGCCGGGGCCAACGTCCTGACTTTC
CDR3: CASRVGALAGANVLTF

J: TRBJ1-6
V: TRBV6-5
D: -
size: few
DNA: TGTGCCAGCAGTCCCAAGGAAAGTCTCCTTGGGGATTCACCCCTCCACTTT
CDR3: CASSPKESLLGDSPLHF

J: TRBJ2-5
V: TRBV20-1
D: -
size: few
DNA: TGCAGTGCTAGATTTCCTTCAGGGGAGGCCAAAGAGACCCAGTACTTC
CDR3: CSARFPSGEAKETQYF

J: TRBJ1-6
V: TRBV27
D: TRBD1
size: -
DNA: TGTGCCAGCAGTCCCGGGACAGACTATAATTCACCCCTCCACTTT
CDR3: CASSPGTDYNSPLHF

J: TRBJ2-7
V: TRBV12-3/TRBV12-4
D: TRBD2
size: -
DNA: TGTGCCAGCAGCCTCCCCCGGGGGGGCCAGAATTCCTACGAGCAGTACTTC
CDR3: CASSLPRGGQNSYEQYF